This TCR beta chain was identified during a study of shared clonotypes between healthy human individuals. V shed 0 bases and J shed 0 bases, with 13 bases lying between them. Germline assignment: CDR1 SGHRS and CDR2 YFSETQ. This CDR3 region has 16 residues. Libraries were prepared by immunoSEQ multiplex PCR; TCRdb keeps only in-frame clonotypes and omits some of them. In the table there are approximately 2.5 million clones, over 85% of which are singletons. The split of CD4+ cells yielded CD45RA+ naive and CD45RA-negative memory subsets. This clone occurred once. This TCR derives from a young man in good health. Some clones in this sample may be carry-over from other donors' samples. This chain links TRBV5-1 with TRBJ2-7; D is unclear. The sequencing input was naive CD4+ T cells from PBMCs. As to subset: CD45RA+ positively selected. The CDR3 region has the DNA TGCGCCAGCAGCTTGGCCGTATCTAGTCTCTCCTACGAGCAGTACTTC. Its translation: CASSLAVSSLSYEQYF.